This T cell receptor beta chain was recovered during a study of T cell clonotyping in hematopoietic cell transplantation. The study's findings and limits: At the given depth, recipient repertoires were over 95% de novo clonotypes. CD4 and CD8 repertoire contributions could not be separated without sorting. Higher Inverse Simpson Index values in graft donor and pretransplant recipient predicted broader posttransplant TCR diversity. After transplant, recipient diversity fell while pathologically expanded clonotypes grew through day 180.

Profiled with immunoSEQ multiplex PCR; TCRdb holds only in-frame clones, not every one. The sample includes 20,000 or so clones, around 80% seen only once; the top ten take roughly 14%. With regard to this clone: What it binds is unknown.

The CDR3 consists of 12 residues. The germline CDR1 and CDR2 sequences are SQVTM and ANQGSEA. With 7 bases removed from V and 2 bases from J, the gap between germline ends came to 12 bases. Sequences were obtained from peripheral blood mononuclear cells. The chain combines TRBV29-1 with TRBJ2-7; no firm D call. The source of this sequence is a man in his 60s in good health. Some clones in this sample may be carry-over from other donors' samples. CDR3 protein: CSAQKATYEQYF. The CDR3, as DNA: TGCAGCGCCCAAAAGGCTACCTACGAGCAGTACTTC.